These 3 T cell receptor beta chains were all obtained from the same sample, sequenced in a study of vaccination and CD4 T cells after COVID-19. Antigens of these TCRs are unknown. The Oncomine TCR Beta short-read assay sequenced DNA from cultured CD4+ T cells. TCRdb called the PCR reads again in MiXCR, with one record for every CDR3 protein. The table shows 9,500 to 13,000 distinct CDR3 sequences, with 35% to 50% occurring only once. Regarding treatment: approximately 9-day PBMC culture with coronavirus spike peptide pools or control peptides (ViraFEST assay). The sequenced sample was CD4+ T cells from blood, cultured in vitro. These receptor sequences come from a human donor who had recovered from COVID-19.

This clonotype appeared a few times. One end of the junction varies from germline; a read error may be responsible. The chain combines TRBV12-3 or TRBV12-4 with TRBJ2-2; weak D call: TRBD1 (6 bases). The CDR3 has 15 residues. The CDR3 bases are TGTGCCAGCAGGTTAGGGACAACGAACACCGGGGAGCTGTTTTTT. It codes for CASRLGTTNTGELFF.

V and J are TRBV12-3 or TRBV12-4 and TRBJ1-2, with unresolved D. The V end lost 1 base, the J end lost 8 bases, and 14 bases lay between the germline ends. The CDR3 spans 14 residues. CDR3 region: CASSLVAGSGGYTF. The CDR3 DNA is TGTGCCAGCAGTTTAGTCGCCGGGTCTGGAGGCTACACCTTC.

This rearrangement joins TRBV2 to TRBJ1-5, with TRBD1 matching 9 bases. With 7 bases clipped from V and 3 bases from J, the junction kept 7 bases outside the gene matches. The V gene's germline CDR1 is SNHLY and CDR2 FYNNEI. This CDR3 has 15 amino acids. CDR3 bases: TGTGCCAGCACAGCGAGACAGGGGGTCAATCAGCCCCAGCATTTT. As protein: CASTARQGVNQPQHF. Looking up the rest from reference TRBV2 and TRBJ1-5 gives the full variable domain: EPEVTQTPSHQVTQMGQEVILRCVPISNHLYFYWYRQILGQKVEFLVSFYNNEISEKSEIFDDQFSVERPDGSNFTLKIRSTKLEDSAMYFCASTARQGVNQPQHFGDGTRLSIL.